This TCR beta chain was documented in a study of neurological immune-mediated disorders (dated by TCRdb to about 2019). Regarding the research as a whole: Among the 34 multiple sclerosis patients, relapsing-remitting MS was present in roughly 30 and secondary progressive MS was present in 3. The study compared peripheral blood TCR-beta repertoires of HTLV-I-associated myelopathy (HAM/TSP) patients, multiple sclerosis patients and healthy controls using UMI-based sequencing. Longitudinal samples, technical triplicates and paired sorted CD4+ and CD8+ T-cell subsets, alongside PBMC samples, were included among the approximately 110 TCR-beta libraries. The cohort comprised about 70 subjects: roughly 14 HAM/TSP patients, 34 multiple sclerosis patients and approximately 20 healthy controls. Study-wide findings and limitations: Expanded clones from different subjects shared no identical CDR3 amino acid sequences, which suggests that TCR-beta repertoires were private in all groups. TCR clonal expansion was highest in HAM/TSP patients and lowest in MS patients, with MS patients falling below even healthy controls. No clinical or MRI features were associated with the MS cluster, and the authors said that larger cohorts are needed. In a phylogenetic analysis, the repertoires of 18 out of 34 MS patients fell into a single cluster of related CDR3 sequences, pointing to a possible signature at the repertoire level.

To synthesize cDNA, template-switch 5'RACE was performed with a primer carrying a 10-nucleotide random unique molecular identifier so that each TCR transcript was tagged. Each sequencing run produced over 160 million TCR-beta sequences covering 15-18 subjects. The RNeasy kit was used to extract total RNA. The KAPA Real-time Library Amplification kit was used to amplify TCR-beta VDJ regions with primers targeting the TCR constant region and the 5'RACE anchor. A first PCR added sample indexes and Illumina adaptors, after which a second PCR increased the library yield. After Ampure bead purification, the TCR product of roughly 650 bp was size-selected on a 2% E-gel SizeSelection system. Before pooling, library quality was checked on a Bioanalyzer, concentration was measured with Qubit, and libraries were quantified with the Kapa Library Quantification kit. Paired-end 2 x 150 bp sequencing of the libraries was performed on an Illumina HiSeq 2500. To increase sequence diversity, roughly 24-32% phiX was spiked into each library pool. The study's processing was this. Quality-filtered reads were processed with the UMI-based MiGEC pipeline, and over 80% of raw TCR sequences were removed by the MiGEC pipeline during error correction. VDJ genes were aligned to IMGT germline references, and each clonotype was defined by a unique CDR3 amino acid sequence together with V-J genes. Clonal expansion, Shannon diversity and CDR3 relatedness (CalcPairwiseDistances, ClusterSamples) were evaluated with VDJtools, and phylogenetic trees were built with CLCbio workbench. Expanded clones were defined as having at least 8 unique UMIs, based on coefficient-of-variation modelling across technical triplicates. The public reads were quality trimmed at Q25 with fastp and then assembled into clones with MiXCR by TCRdb, keeping productive beta chains. All rows with the same CDR3 protein become a single entry with the most common DNA and genes. TCRdb, not the authors, supplied the V and J calls. Counted in this sample were over 35,000 distinct CDR3 sequences; roughly 2.5% of them appeared once. The ten largest make up 2% to 2.5% of the sample.

CDR1 and CDR2 are drawn from the germline V gene: SGHRS, YFSETQ. V is pruned by 6 bases and J by 8 bases, leaving 7 bases of the junction without a gene match. Its CDR3 holds 12 amino acids, cysteine through phenylalanine. Left in the record is the CDR3 DNA by itself, 36 bases read in frame from the first base. For unsorted PBMC libraries, 2 million PBMCs were used after storage in RNAlater at -80 degrees C until RNA extraction. The multiple sclerosis patients were enrolled in a US clinical protocol that evaluated disease progression with magnetic resonance imaging. Peripheral blood was subjected to Ficoll-Hypaque density gradient centrifugation to isolate PBMCs, which were then cryopreserved in liquid nitrogen. This clonotype was seen ten or more times. Its antigen remains undetermined. No qualities accompany the bases; no much larger clone lies one base away.

This sequence originates from a man aged 45-65 years with multiple sclerosis. The chain employs TRBV5-1 and TRBJ1-1, and 7 junctional nucleotides match TRBD1. The sequencing input was PBMCs. The CDR3 protein sequence reads: CASKGDRAEAFF. The bases read TGCGCCAGCAAGGGAGACAGGGCGGAAGCTTTCTTT.